Listed here are 27 T cell receptor beta chains from one sample, sequenced in a study of patients and donors after allogeneic stem cell transplantation. MiXCR, applied by TCRdb to the RT-PCR reads, yields one record per CDR3 protein. The data hold 900,000 to 1,000,000 distinct CDR3 sequences, with roughly 18% observed a single time. Input material: blood, either unsorted or a sorted T cell fraction (not recorded which). The receptors originated from a human donor who was either an allogeneic HSCT recipient or a stem cell or donor lymphocyte infusion donor (not recorded which). It is not recorded whose cells these are; they may come from a transplant donor.

This clonotype was seen more than once but under ten times. The chain links TRBV3-1 to TRBJ2-3; TRBD2 matches at 10 bases. The J segment lost 2 bases and the V segment lost 4 bases, leaving 9 bases of the junction unmatched. CDR1 is LGHDT and CDR2 is YNNKEL in the germline V gene (reference sequence). The length of the CDR3 is 17 residues. This chain's CDR3 is CASSRAERGGTTDTQYF. The CDR3 nucleotides read TGTGCCAGCAGCCGTGCAGAGCGGGGGGGAACCACAGATACGCAGTATTTT.

This clonotype occurred a few times. J is TRBJ1-2 and V is TRBV12-3 or TRBV12-4; possibly TRBD1 for D (6 bases). Trimming took off 7 bases at V and 0 bases at J, with 18 bases between the two ends. The CDR3 sequence is 16 residues long. CDR3 in amino acids: CASTLSPGQPNYGYTF. The DNA for the CDR3 is TGTGCCAGCACTCTATCCCCGGGACAACCTAACTATGGCTACACCTTC.

The V and J genes are TRBV4-1 and TRBJ2-3; D is ambiguous. Germline assignment: CDR1 MGHRA and CDR2 YSYEKL. Trimming cost V 1 base and J 4 bases, with 6 bases left between them. The CDR3 has 13 residues. As DNA, the CDR3 is TGCGCCAGCAGCCAAGTTGACCCAGATACGCAGTATTTT. It specifies CASSQVDPDTQYF.

This clonotype has only a few counts. The chain joins TRBV12-3 or TRBV12-4 to TRBJ1-2; no reliable D call. The CDR3 is 14 residues long. The V end was cut by 6 bases, the J end by 0 bases, with 11 bases between. CDR3 protein: CASSAGLANYGYTF. For the CDR3, the DNA is TGTGCCAGCAGCGCAGGTCTAGCTAACTATGGCTACACCTTC.

This chain links TRBV28 with TRBJ2-2; perhaps TRBD1 as D (6 bases). CDR3 length: 16 amino acids. V was pared by 6 bases and J by 6 bases, with 20 bases between. The germline V gene encodes CDR1 MDHEN and CDR2 SYDVKM. The CDR3 loop reads CASSLDRQGKPGELFF. In DNA form, the CDR3 reads TGTGCCAGCAGCCTAGATCGGCAGGGGAAACCCGGGGAGCTGTTTTTT.

V usage is TRBV15 and J usage is TRBJ2-7; 10 bases match TRBD1. With V trimmed by 1 base and J by 2 bases, 5 bases remained unmatched. CDR1 is LNHNV and CDR2 is YYDKDF in the germline V gene (reference sequence). The CDR3 extends over 16 amino acids. DNA of the CDR3: TGTGCCACCAGCAGAGTGGGGGACAGGGGCACCTACGAGCAGTACTTC. Translated, it gives CATSRVGDRGTYEQYF.

The rearrangement links TRBV5-1 to TRBJ2-3; 7 bases fit TRBD1. The CDR3 is made up of 15 amino acids. CDR1 SGHRS and CDR2 YFSETQ come from the germline V gene. V shed 0 bases, J shed 6 bases, and the junction held 7 bases outside the gene matches. For the CDR3, the DNA is TGCGCCAGCAGCTTGGCCGGGACAGCCGTCGATACGCAGTATTTT. It is translated as CASSLAGTAVDTQYF.

The chain carries TRBV4-2 and TRBJ2-3; D call uncertain. The CDR3 spans 15 residues. The germline V and J ends were trimmed by 2 bases and 0 bases, with 9 bases remaining between them. Looked up from germline, CDR1 is LGHNA and CDR2 is YNFKEQ. CDR3: CASSQRRKSTDTQYF. The CDR3 DNA follows: TGTGCCAGCAGCCAACGTCGAAAGAGCACAGATACGCAGTATTTT.

This clonotype was counted only a few times. This chain links TRBV5-5 with TRBJ2-7; 10 bases line up with TRBD1. The V gene's germline CDR1 is SGHKS and CDR2 YYEKEE (reference sequence). This CDR3 contains 18 residues. V gave up 4 bases and J gave up 3 bases; unmatched junction bases: 16. DNA for the CDR3: TGTGCCAGCAGCCTCCGGGACAGGGGCCTAGGTACGGACTACGAGCAGTACTTC. Its protein is CASSLRDRGLGTDYEQYF.

A few counts support this clonotype. The CDR3 is CATSRVSGSSYNSPLHF. DNA for the CDR3: TGTGCCACCAGCAGAGTTTCGGGGAGCTCCTATAATTCACCCCTCCACTTT. The genes are TRBV15 and TRBJ1-6, with no clear D. This CDR3 has 17 residues. The V end lost 1 base, the J end lost 0 bases, and 10 bases lay between the germline ends. Germline V lookup: CDR1 LNHNV, CDR2 YYDKDF (reference sequence).

This clonotype was seen at least ten times. V gene TRBV12-3 or TRBV12-4 combines with J gene TRBJ2-7; D remains unclear. The V end was cut by 5 bases, the J end by 8 bases, with 16 bases between. CDR3 length: 13 amino acids. The DNA of the CDR3 is TGTGCCAGCAGTCGTACGGACCGCCAAAAGCAGTACTTC. Its translation is CASSRTDRQKQYF.

The V call is TRBV18, the J call TRBJ1-6; no reliable D call. Germline CDR1 KGHSH, CDR2 LQKENI. The CDR3 is made up of 17 amino acids. With 2 bases removed from V and 1 base from J, the gap between germline ends came to 12 bases. The DNA of the CDR3 is TGTGCCAGCTCACCAACGACCTTGGGTTCCTATAATTCACCCCTCCACTTT. Protein: CASSPTTLGSYNSPLHF.

This clonotype showed up many times. The chain has TRBV20-1 and TRBJ2-1, with 11 bases lining up with TRBD2. Trimming removed 0 bases from V and 6 bases from J; junction bases left unmatched: 4. CDR3 length: 15 residues. Germline CDR1 is DFQATT and CDR2 is SNEGSKA (reference sequence). The CDR3 DNA follows: TGCAGTGCTAGAGATAGTAGCGGGGGGGCCAATGAGCAGTTCTTC. This gives the protein CSARDSSGGANEQFF.

The chain has TRBV20-1 and TRBJ2-7, with TRBD1 matching 11 bases. J lost 2 bases, V lost 3 bases, and 6 bases had no gene match. The CDR3 is 15 amino acids. CDR1 and CDR2 (germline): DFQATT, SNEGSKA (reference sequence). The CDR3 bases are TGCAGTGCTAGGGAGGGGACAGGGGGGGCCTACGAGCAGTACTTC. It is translated as CSAREGTGGAYEQYF.

This clonotype came up a few times. This CDR3 reads CASSVGDGSYSGNTIYF. DNA of the CDR3: TGTGCCAGCAGCGTAGGAGACGGCAGTTACTCTGGAAACACCATATATTTT. The chain uses TRBV9 and TRBJ1-3, with no clear D. The germline CDR1 and CDR2 sequences are SGDLS and YYNGEE. V was shortened by 0 bases and J by 0 bases, with 13 bases between the two germline ends. CDR3 length: 17 amino acids.

This clonotype was counted only a few times. The chain couples TRBV7-2 to TRBJ2-1, with D possibly TRBD2 on 6 matching bases. Germline assignment: CDR1 SGHTA and CDR2 FQGNSA. This CDR3 has 15 amino acids. V was shortened by 2 bases and J by 2 bases, with 10 bases between the two germline ends. The chain's CDR3 is CASSLRWGAYNEQFF. The CDR3 nucleotides read TGTGCCAGCAGCTTAAGGTGGGGGGCCTACAATGAGCAGTTCTTC.

Ten or more counts support this clonotype. The V call is TRBV10-3, the J call TRBJ2-3; D call uncertain. Trimming stripped 8 bases from V and 5 bases from J, with 8 bases between. The germline CDR1 and CDR2 sequences are ENHRY and SYGVKD. CDR3 length: 11 amino acids. CDR3 in amino acids: CAIAWGDTQYF. For the CDR3, the DNA is TGTGCCATCGCCTGGGGAGATACGCAGTATTTT.

Here the CDR3 DNA reads TGTGCCAGCAGCCAAGATTTTCTAGCGGGTAAACAAGAGACCCAGTACTTC. Its translation is CASSQDFLAGKQETQYF. The chain combines TRBV14 with TRBJ2-5, with 8 bases identical to TRBD2. The germline CDR1 and CDR2 sequences are SGHDN and FVKESK. After removal of 0 bases from V and 2 bases from J, the junction contained 8 bases not matched to a gene. CDR3 length: 17 amino acids.

This clonotype occurred a few times. This chain links TRBV7-2 with TRBJ1-4, with D maybe TRBD1 (6 bases). Trimming shortened V by 5 bases and J by 8 bases, and 15 bases separated the two germline ends. The germline V gene has CDR1 SGHTA and CDR2 FQGNSA. The CDR3 is 14 amino acids. The CDR3 loop reads CASSVDRLQEKLFF. CDR3 nucleotide sequence: TGTGCCAGCAGCGTTGACAGGCTCCAGGAAAAACTGTTTTTT.

This clonotype was observed many times. The chain recombines TRBV20-1 with TRBJ1-5; D is unresolved. CDR1 and CDR2 (germline): DFQATT, SNEGSKA (reference sequence). V was clipped by 1 base and J by 5 bases, with 6 bases between them. The CDR3 sequence is 12 residues long. CDR3 in DNA: TGCAGTGCTAGAGGAGCAGATCAGCCCCAGCATTTT. This encodes CSARGADQPQHF.

The rearrangement uses TRBV19 and TRBJ2-3, with D perhaps being TRBD1 or TRBD2 (5 bases each). The germline CDR1 and CDR2 sequences are LNHDA and SQIVND (reference sequence). The CDR3 has 15 residues. V was cut by 6 bases and J by 1 base, with 14 bases left in between. In DNA form, the CDR3 reads TGTGCCAGTAGCAAACCGGGACCAGGCACAGATACGCAGTATTTT. The encoded protein is CASSKPGPGTDTQYF.

This chain uses TRBV5-5 with TRBJ1-5, with D unresolved. CDR3 length: 14 amino acids. Germline V gene sequence: CDR1 SGHKS, CDR2 YYEKEE (reference sequence). Trimming removed 1 base at V and 4 bases at J, with 9 bases between. In nucleotides, the CDR3 is TGTGCCAGCAGCTTGTTCAGGTTGAATCAGCCCCAGCATTTT. Protein: CASSLFRLNQPQHF.

This clonotype was picked up a small number of times. The rearrangement uses TRBV21-1 and TRBJ1-2. TRBV21-1 constitutes a pseudogene. The CDR3 is 13 amino acids. CDR3 amino acids: CASSNEDVSRSNF. Written as DNA, the CDR3 is TGTGCCAGCAGCAATGAGGATGTAAGTCGATCCAATTTC.

This clonotype occurred a few times. This chain links TRBV12-3 or TRBV12-4 with TRBJ1-1; D unclear. This CDR3 has 13 residues. Trimming shortened V by 7 bases and J by 0 bases, and 9 bases separated the two germline ends. The CDR3 here is CASTWEVNTEAFF. DNA of the CDR3: TGTGCCAGCACTTGGGAGGTGAACACTGAAGCTTTCTTT.

CDR3 in DNA: TGCAGTGCTAGAGATATAAGGGGCGGGACAGGGACGAACACTGAAGCTTTCTTT. This codes for CSARDIRGGTGTNTEAFF. The chain couples TRBV20-1 to TRBJ1-1; 9 bases align to TRBD1. The CDR3 has 18 amino acids. The germline V gene has CDR1 DFQATT and CDR2 SNEGSKA (reference sequence). Trimming removed 0 bases from V and 1 base from J; junction bases left unmatched: 12.

V is TRBV4-1 and J is TRBJ1-2; D uncertain. The CDR3 extends over 13 amino acids. Trimming left V 1 base short and J 6 bases short, with 9 bases between. The germline CDR1 and CDR2 sequences are MGHRA and YSYEKL. In DNA, the CDR3 is TGCGCCAGCAGCCAAGTTGGCGGGCATGGCTACACCTTC. Translated: CASSQVGGHGYTF.

The sample holds many counts of this clonotype. The V gene is TRBV12-3 or TRBV12-4, the J gene TRBJ1-2; TRBD1 might be the D (5 bases). Trimming removed 3 bases from V and 4 bases from J, with 12 bases in between. CDR3 length equals 14 residues. The CDR3 DNA sequence: TGTGCCAGCAGTTTGCGCAGGGTCAGCTATGGCTACACCTTC. It encodes CASSLRRVSYGYTF.